This T cell receptor beta chain is from a study of shared clonotypes between healthy human individuals. Study-level information: CD4 naive cells filled three plates per donor, CD4 memory three, CD8 naive two and CD8 memory one.

Here immunoSEQ multiplex PCR was the method, and the copy in TCRdb shows in-frame clones only, minus some. The sample carries about 2 million clones, approximately 94% recorded once. Terminally differentiated effector memory CD45RA+ cells were left out of the naive CD8 fraction, which was CD45RO-negative and positively selected for CCR7. CDR1 and CDR2 (germline): SGHVS, FNYEAQ. The junction had 4 bases not matched to a gene; V was cut back by 5 bases and J by 0 bases. This CDR3 region has 17 residues. The V call is TRBV7-6, the J call TRBJ2-1; TRBD2 aligns across 13 bases. Material for sequencing was naive CD8+ T cells sorted from blood. This TCR derives from a man aged 18 to 30 in good health. The CDR3: CASSATSGGISYNEQFF. DNA for the CDR3: TGTGCCAGCAGCGCGACTAGCGGGGGGATCTCCTACAATGAGCAGTTCTTC. Combining the CDR3 with reference TRBV7-6 and TRBJ2-1 gives the whole variable domain GAGVSQSPRYKVTKRGQDVALRCDPISGHVSLYWYRQALGQGPEFLTYFNYEAQQDKSGLPNDRFSAERPEGSISTLTIQRTEQRDSAMYRCASSATSGGISYNEQFFGPGTRLTVL.